The 17 T cell receptor beta chains below all came from one sample that was sequenced in a study of cytomegalovirus exposure and HLA in healthy donors. The primer mix had 60 Vbeta and 13 Jbeta primers. Libraries were prepared by immunoSEQ multiplex PCR; TCRdb keeps only in-frame clonotypes and omits some of them. This sample yields under 150,000 clones, of which around 77% are seen a single time; 5.4% belongs to the top ten. Sequencing was carried out using PBMCs. These receptors all come from a woman aged 30 to 39 in good health and CMV-seropositive.

This sequence joins TRBV5-1 and TRBJ1-6; D remains unclear. This CDR3 region has 15 residues. Trimming took off 4 bases at V and 0 bases at J, with 8 bases between the two ends. Germline V lookup: CDR1 SGHRS, CDR2 YFSETQ. The CDR3 sequence is CASSLTSSYNSPLHF. The CDR3 DNA is TGCGCCAGCAGCCTTACTAGCTCCTATAATTCACCCCTCCACTTT. Filled out from reference TRBV5-1 and TRBJ1-6, the complete variable domain reads KAGVTQTPRYLIKTRGQQVTLSCSPISGHRSVSWYQQTPGQGLQFLFEYFSETQRNKGNFPGRFSGRQFSNSRSEMNVSTLELGDSALYLCASSLTSSYNSPLHFGNGTRLTVT.

The V call is TRBV6-5, the J call TRBJ1-5; TRBD1 matches 8 bases. V was clipped by 5 bases and J by 7 bases; unmatched bases: 7. The germline V gene has CDR1 MNHEY and CDR2 SVGAGI. The CDR3 has 14 residues. The CDR3 loop is CASSRQGTRQPQHF. CDR3 DNA sequence: TGTGCCAGCAGTCGACAGGGGACGAGGCAGCCCCAGCATTTT.

V gene TRBV9 combines with J gene TRBJ1-4, with D tentatively TRBD1 (6 bases). In germline, CDR1 is SGDLS, CDR2 YYNGEE. The germline V and J ends were trimmed by 0 bases and 1 base, with 13 bases remaining between them. The CDR3 spans 17 residues. CDR3 DNA: TGTGCCAGCAGCGTAGAGGGGGGGCTCTTAACTAATGAAAAACTGTTTTTT. It is translated as CASSVEGGLLTNEKLFF.

The rearrangement uses TRBV18 and TRBJ2-3; tentative D call: TRBD2 (5 bases). This CDR3 has 15 residues. The ends were cut back, 5 bases at V and 0 bases at J, with 12 bases in the middle. CDR1 is KGHSH and CDR2 is LQKENI in the germline V gene. The CDR3 spells CASSTRGISTDTQYF. CDR3 DNA: TGTGCCAGCTCAACCCGAGGGATTAGCACAGATACGCAGTATTTT.

V and J are TRBV18 and TRBJ1-3, with 9 bases that match TRBD1. The V gene end was trimmed by 4 bases and the J gene end by 0 bases; junction bases not matched to a gene: 4. The CDR3 runs to 16 residues. Germline-derived CDR1 and CDR2 are KGHSH and LQKENI. CDR3 sequence (DNA): TGTGCCAGCTCACTTTCGGGACAGGGCTCTGGAAACACCATATATTTT. Residues: CASSLSGQGSGNTIYF.

CDR3 nucleotide sequence: TGTGCCTGGAGTCGAGTACTAGCGGGGACTTACAATGAGCAGTTCTTC. Protein product: CAWSRVLAGTYNEQFF. The V call is TRBV30, the J call TRBJ2-1, with 10 bases matching TRBD2. Per germline, CDR1 GTSNPN and CDR2 SVGIG (reference sequence). The CDR3 extends over 16 amino acids. The J segment lost 4 bases and the V segment lost 2 bases, leaving 8 bases of the junction unmatched.

The J gene is TRBJ1-4, the V gene TRBV7-9; TRBD1 matches at 7 bases. With V trimmed by 0 bases and J by 7 bases, 5 bases remained unmatched. The germline CDR1 and CDR2 sequences are SEHNR and FQNEAQ (reference sequence). CDR3 length equals 15 residues. The CDR3 loop reads CASSLARAGGEKLFF. The DNA for the CDR3 is TGTGCCAGCAGCTTAGCGAGGGCAGGGGGTGAAAAACTGTTTTTT.

This clone came up a few times. The chain couples TRBV19 to TRBJ2-4; a weak D match, TRBD2 (5 bases). The germline gives CDR1 LNHDA, CDR2 SQIVND (reference sequence). This CDR3 comprises 14 residues. V lost 4 bases to trimming and J lost 0 bases, with 7 bases between them. DNA for the CDR3: TGTGCCAGTAGTACGAGGGTAGCCAAAAACATTCAGTACTTC. Protein: CASSTRVAKNIQYF.

The genes are TRBV19 and TRBJ2-7; tentatively, D is TRBD1 (6 bases). Germline lookup yields CDR1 LNHDA and CDR2 SQIVND (reference sequence). CDR3 length equals 13 residues. V gave up 3 bases and J gave up 3 bases, with 9 bases separating them. CDR3 protein: CASSIGTFYEQYF. In DNA form, the CDR3 reads TGTGCCAGTAGTATTGGGACATTCTACGAGCAGTACTTC.

In DNA, the CDR3 is TGTGCCATCAGTGCGTCCCCGGGACAGGGGGAGGAGACCCAGTACTTC. Encoded protein: CAISASPGQGEETQYF. This chain links TRBV10-3 with TRBJ2-5, with TRBD1 matching over 11 bases. The CDR3 is 16 residues long. Germline CDR1 reads ENHRY; CDR2 reads SYGVKD. Losses at the gene ends were 4 bases for V and 5 bases for J; bases not matched to a gene: 9.

The chain uses TRBV10-3 and TRBJ1-2, with 8 bases aligning to TRBD1. This CDR3 is 14 amino acids long. The V and J ends lost 2 bases and 4 bases, in that order; junction bases with no gene match: 3. CDR1 is ENHRY and CDR2 is SYGVKD in the germline V gene. CDR3 residues: CAISEAGQVYGYTF. As DNA, the CDR3 is TGTGCCATCAGTGAGGCGGGACAGGTCTATGGCTACACCTTC.

In its sample, this clone was seen once. V usage is TRBV30 and J usage is TRBJ1-5; the match to TRBD1 covers 7 bases. Trimming at V came to 0 bases and at J to 7 bases, leaving 9 bases not matched to a gene. In germline, CDR1 is GTSNPN, CDR2 SVGIG (reference sequence). The CDR3 totals 15 residues. Written as DNA, the CDR3 is TGTGCCTGGAGTGTACAGGGGCTCCAGGAACAGCCCCAGCATTTT. This translates into CAWSVQGLQEQPQHF. The full variable domain, rest sourced from reference TRBV30 and TRBJ1-5, is SQTIHQWPATLVQPVGSPLSLECTVEGTSNPNLYWYRQAAGRGLQLLFYSVGIGQISSEVPQNLSASRPQDRQFILSSKKLLLSDSGFYLCAWSVQGLQEQPQHFGDGTRLSIL.

The chain is built from TRBV11-2 and TRBJ1-1; TRBD1 agrees at 9 bases. V dropped 8 bases and J dropped 5; count of bases not matched to a gene: 9. The germline gives CDR1 SGHAT, CDR2 FQNNGV. The CDR3 is 14 amino acids. The CDR3 here is CASGETGGKTEAFF. The CDR3, as DNA: TGTGCCAGCGGCGAGACAGGGGGAAAAACTGAAGCTTTCTTT.

The chain employs TRBV7-3 and TRBJ2-1; no clear D gene. V was pared by 0 bases and J by 5 bases, with 8 bases between. The length of the CDR3 is 14 residues. Looked up from germline, CDR1 is SGHTA and CDR2 is FQGTGA. The CDR3 DNA reads as TGTGCCAGCAGCTTAACAGGAGCCGACAATGAGCAGTTCTTC. Amino acids: CASSLTGADNEQFF. Together with reference TRBV7-3 and TRBJ2-1, the CDR3 gives the full variable domain: GAGVSQTPSNKVTEKGKYVELRCDPISGHTALYWYRQSLGQGPEFLIYFQGTGAADDSGLPNDRFFAVRPEGSVSTLKIQRTERGDSAVYLCASSLTGADNEQFFGPGTRLTVL.

This clone was seen only a few times. The chain uses TRBV29-1 and TRBJ2-2, with 9 bases aligning to TRBD1. CDR1 is SQVTM, CDR2 ANQGSEA, per germline. CDR3 length equals 16 residues. Trimming cost V 4 bases and J 4 bases; bases outside gene matches: 10. The CDR3 DNA reads as TGCAGCGTTGGCCAGACAGGGGGTACGGGCACCGGGGAGCTGTTTTTT. Amino acid sequence: CSVGQTGGTGTGELFF.

This sequence joins TRBV5-1 and TRBJ2-5, with no clear D. The CDR3 loop spans 14 amino acids. Germline loops: CDR1 SGHRS, CDR2 YFSETQ. The ends were cut back, 0 bases at V and 4 bases at J, with 10 bases in the middle. The CDR3 sequence is CASSLAGLGETQYF. The CDR3 coding sequence is TGCGCCAGCAGCTTGGCCGGGTTGGGAGAGACCCAGTACTTC.

The chain links TRBV2 to TRBJ1-1, with TRBD1 identical over 8 bases. CDR1 is SNHLY, CDR2 FYNNEI, per germline. The CDR3 runs 14 residues. J gave up 6 bases and V 5 bases, and 8 bases lay outside the gene matches. CDR3 residues: CASSPDRGAPEAFF. The CDR3 DNA sequence: TGTGCCAGCAGTCCAGACAGGGGAGCCCCTGAAGCTTTCTTT.